This T cell receptor (beta chain) derives from a study of tumor-infiltrating lymphocytes in oesophageal squamous cell carcinoma. CDR1 and CDR2 from the germline V gene are SGHVS and FNYEAQ. The CDR3 totals 13 residues, both ends included. TCRdb redid the calling of the PCR reads with MiXCR, one entry per CDR3 protein. The sample has 15,000 to 20,000 distinct CDR3 sequences, about 40% seen once. Worth noting for this clonotype: Because it lacks the conserved phenylalanine or tryptophan at the end, this CDR3 is likely a read error. It is unclear where the CDR3 begins or ends on the DNA, so no DNA is shown, and the CDR3 is as TCRdb lists it.

The TCR was taken from a female donor with esophageal squamous cell carcinoma. The gene calls are TRBV7-6 and TRBJ2-3; the listed D gene, TRBD1, was not tested against the DNA. Sequences were obtained from blood. CDR3 in amino acids: CASSWTVQETQYL.